The T cell receptor (beta chain) described here comes from a study of shared clonotypes between healthy human individuals (TCRdb year 2020). Notes on the research overall: The cohort comprised a couple of women and three men aged 18 to 49 years. For each donor, three plates each were used for CD4 naive and CD4 memory, two plates were used for CD8 naive, and one plate was used for CD8 memory. To estimate repertoire size and how much clonotypes are shared between individuals, the study performed deep sequencing of blood TCR repertoires from 4 to 6 healthy adults. Libraries were prepared and TCR repertoires were sequenced by different laboratories using diverse techniques, in order to increase sequencing depth and limit assay-specific biases. Per donor, leukapheresis produced somewhere between about 0.94 and 10 billion PBMCs.

TCR CDR3 regions were amplified from genomic DNA by multiplex PCR using the deep immunoSEQ assay. Extracted genomic DNA from each cell subset was distributed evenly across all wells of several immunoSEQ 96-well plates, and each plate was treated as a replicate. For sorted subsets, each replicate PCR was loaded with about 0.2 ug genomic DNA, equivalent to 25,000 to 30,000 T cell genomes. Purified libraries were measured with a Qubit 3.0 fluorometer, size-checked on a Bioanalyzer 2100, and measured again with the KAPA Library Quantification kit. Every immunoSEQ 96-well plate was sequenced on a dedicated single-read 150-cycle Illumina NextSeq 550 flow cell. The source study handled its data this way. Because the immunoSEQ output held only junctional sequences and lacked quality scores, the filtering could not match the filtering applied to full-length reads. To assign V/J genes and CDR3, sequences were annotated against IMGT germline references using PyIR, a Python wrapper for IgBLAST v1.9. Any read was removed if the V/J assignment was weak (E-value above 1e-6), the CDR3 was missing, or the read contained stop codons, out-of-frame junctions, or ambiguous translated residues. V3J clonotypes were defined by identical inferred V gene, J gene, and CDR3 amino acid sequence. To compute the percentage overlap between repertoires, the number of shared unique clonotypes was divided by the size of the smaller repertoire. Three approaches were used to assess repertoire richness: RTK rarefaction, the Chao1 estimator, and Recon v2.1 estimates of unobserved clonotypes. OLGA was used to compute generation probabilities for all TCRbeta clonotypes that the gDNA method yielded from a handful of donors. This is the immuneACCESS table as TCRdb keeps it, with only in-frame sequences that have V and J called. A part of the clones is gone; compared with another copy, unresolved V genes explain less than half, and the rest is unexplained. V, J and clone size are taken as reported in that table, and D and trimming were inferred from the DNA itself. Present in this sample are 2 million to 2.5 million clones, roughly 91% of which were seen just once. The top ten constitute over 1.5% of the sample.

Counted from cysteine to phenylalanine, this CDR3 has 16 amino acids. The kept DNA is CDR3 alone, 48 bases in frame from the first base. Comments on this clone: This clone's antigen is unknown. No much larger clone exists at a distance of one base, and base qualities are not known.

CD8 naive samples were obtained by positive selection for CCR7 among CD45RO-negative cells, yielding a CD45RA+CCR7+ population from which TemRA cells were excluded. The donors were healthy, HIV-negative adults who had no recently reported acute infections or vaccinations. Only Caucasian adults living in Nashville, Tennessee, USA were represented among the donors. Blood was collected by leukapheresis, and PBMCs were isolated by Ficoll-Histopaque density gradient centrifugation and then cryopreserved in liquid nitrogen vapor phase. Analytical flow cytometry was used to check the purity and quantity of each magnetically sorted T cell population. Each sorted fraction had its genomic DNA isolated and then quantified by UV absorbance on a Nanodrop 2000c. What the work shows at the level of the full study, not this receptor alone: Pairwise subsampling led to the expectation that sequencing depth would affect the degree of clonotype sharing among donors. Approximately 5% of naive CD4, 3.5% of naive CD8, 2.3% of memory CD4, and 0.35% to 0.5% of memory CD8 clonotypes were shared across four donors. Sampling was restricted to blood, and TCR repertoires in tissues likely differ from the TCR repertoires found in blood. Even with the large sequencing depth, rarefaction of the sorted-subset datasets indicated that sequencing was incomplete. Estimated clonotype richness was generally larger for naive than for memory subsets. The small number of donors limited the genetic and exposure-history diversity represented. Compared with non-shared clonotypes, the clonotypes found in all four sorted-subset donors had higher generation probabilities.

The chain was built from TRBV21-1 and TRBJ2-2; TRBD2 is taken as the D call from the table, unchecked against the DNA. TRBV21-1 is assigned pseudogene status. Sequenced material: naive CD8+ T cells from PBMCs. The sample's cell subset or site label, decoded: CD45RA+CCR7+. The TCR comes from a man in his late teens or twenties in good health. Some clones in this sample may be carry-over from other donors' samples. The DNA is TGTGCCAGCAGGAACCACGGGACTAGTATCACCGGGGAGCTGTTTTTT. This yields the protein CASRNHGTSITGELFF.